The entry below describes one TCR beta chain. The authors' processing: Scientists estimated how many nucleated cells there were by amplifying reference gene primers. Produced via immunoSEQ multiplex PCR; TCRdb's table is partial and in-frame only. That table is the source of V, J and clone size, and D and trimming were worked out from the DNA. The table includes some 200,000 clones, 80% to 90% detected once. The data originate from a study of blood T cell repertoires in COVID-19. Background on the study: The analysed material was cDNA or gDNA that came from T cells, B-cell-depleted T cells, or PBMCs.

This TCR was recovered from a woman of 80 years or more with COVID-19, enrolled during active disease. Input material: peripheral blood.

CDR3: CSVDRAQETQYF. The CDR3 DNA is TGCAGCGTGGACAGGGCCCAAGAGACCCAGTACTTC. The chain has TRBV29-1 and TRBJ2-5; 8 nucleotides line up with TRBD1. The germline gives CDR1 SQVTM, CDR2 ANQGSEA. V lost 6 bases, J lost 1 base, and 1 base stayed unmatched. This CDR3 is built from 12 residues. The full variable domain, in which reference TRBV29-1 and TRBJ2-5 provide the parts outside the CDR3, is SAVISQKPSRDICQRGTSLTIQCQVDSQVTMMFWYRQQPGQSLTLIATANQGSEATYESGFVIDKFPISRPNLTFSTLTVSNMSPEDSSIYLCSVDRAQETQYFGPGTRLLVL.